This entry features one TCR beta chain sequence. The entry originates in a study of blood T cell repertoires in COVID-19. Study-wide context: Samples of COVID-19 (acute and convalescent) were obtained from the United States, Italy and Spain.

Per the study methods: For nucleated cells, counts were estimated from reference gene primer amplification. Generated by immunoSEQ multiplex PCR, the TCRdb table keeps only in-frame clones and is missing some. The V and J calls and the clone size are those of that table, but D and trimming were determined from the DNA. The sample contains around 100,000 clones, about 89% of which appear only once. The receptor's source is a man in his sixties with acute or convalescent COVID-19. The sample consisted of peripheral blood.

The CDR3 is CASSISGTRSSGELFF. CDR3 DNA sequence: TGTGCCAGTAGTATTAGTGGGACTAGGTCCAGCGGGGAGCTGTTTTTT. V usage is TRBV19 and J usage is TRBJ2-2, with 8 nucleotides matching TRBD2. The CDR3 has 16 amino acids. The V gene's germline CDR1 is LNHDA and CDR2 SQIVND (reference sequence). The V and J ends lost 3 bases and 7 bases, in that order; junction bases with no gene match: 10.